Shown below are 15 T cell receptor beta chains from a single sample sequenced in a study of shared clonotypes between healthy human individuals. Repertoires were generated with immunoSEQ multiplex PCR, while TCRdb's copy carries only in-frame clones and drops some. This sample has 2 million to 2.5 million clones, with around 92% found just once. The sequenced sample was naive CD4+ T cells from PBMCs. The subset was: CD45RA+ positively selected. The receptors shown here come from a man aged 18 to 35 in good health. Some clones in this sample may be carry-over from other donors' samples.

V usage is TRBV11-3 and J usage is TRBJ2-2; D gene ambiguous. CDR1 and CDR2 from the germline V gene are SGHNT and YENEEA. Trimming left V 4 bases short and J 8 bases short, with 11 bases between. The CDR3 is made up of 13 amino acids. The CDR3, as DNA: TGTGCCAGCAGCTCGCAATTATTAGGGGAGCTGTTTTTT. Protein product: CASSSQLLGELFF.

The chain combines TRBV4-1 with TRBJ2-3; TRBD2 matches at 7 bases. CDR1 and CDR2 (germline): MGHRA, YSYEKL. Trimming cost V 5 bases and J 4 bases; bases outside gene matches: 9. The CDR3 is 15 residues long. The CDR3 loop is CASSFREGPADTQYF. CDR3 in DNA: TGCGCCAGCAGCTTCAGGGAGGGTCCAGCAGATACGCAGTATTTT.

This chain uses TRBV19 with TRBJ2-6; D gene ambiguous. The CDR3 length is 14 residues. Germline lookup yields CDR1 LNHDA and CDR2 SQIVND (reference sequence). Deletions cut 7 bases from V and 0 bases from J, with 7 bases between. This CDR3 is CASNSLSGANVLTF. The CDR3, as DNA: TGTGCCAGTAATTCCCTCTCTGGGGCCAACGTCCTGACTTTC.

This clone came up a few times. The sample carries other DNA sequences with the same CDR3. This chain joins TRBV5-1 and TRBJ2-2; TRBD1 is a possible D gene (6 bases). Trimming removed 3 bases from V and 0 bases from J, with 9 bases in between. This CDR3 has 15 amino acids. Germline V gene sequence: CDR1 SGHRS, CDR2 YFSETQ. CDR3 coding DNA: TGCGCCAGCAGCTCGGACAGTCCGAACACCGGGGAGCTGTTTTTT. Residues: CASSSDSPNTGELFF.

This clone occurred once. This rearrangement joins TRBV19 to TRBJ1-4; the match to TRBD1 covers 7 bases. V lost 5 bases, J lost 8 bases, and 8 bases stayed unmatched. Germline loops: CDR1 LNHDA, CDR2 SQIVND (reference sequence). This CDR3 spans 14 amino acids. The CDR3 DNA sequence: TGTGCCAGTAGTGTACAGGGGACGGGGGAAAAACTGTTTTTT. Protein product: CASSVQGTGEKLFF.

Comment on this clone: Other DNA sequences in the same sample also yield this CDR3. J is TRBJ2-3 and V is TRBV11-3; no clear D. Germline V gene data show CDR1 as SGHNT and CDR2 as YENEEA. V lost 0 bases and J lost 0, with 4 bases in between. The length of the CDR3 is 14 residues. This CDR3 reads CASSLDRSTDTQYF. The CDR3 region has the DNA TGTGCCAGCAGCTTAGATCGCAGCACAGATACGCAGTATTTT.

This chain connects TRBV27 to TRBJ2-2; D may be TRBD1 (6 bases). CDR3 length: 14 residues. The germline V and J ends were trimmed by 10 bases and 2 bases, with 14 bases remaining between them. CDR1 MNHEY and CDR2 SMNVEV come from the germline V gene (reference sequence). The CDR3 loop reads CATYSRGNTGELFF. Written as DNA, the CDR3 is TGTGCCACCTACTCCAGGGGAAACACCGGGGAGCTGTTTTTT.

This clone was observed a few times. Other DNA sequences in the same sample also yield this CDR3. The V gene is TRBV30, the J gene TRBJ1-1; TRBD1 matches 9 bases. J gave up 3 bases and V 0 bases, and 2 bases lay outside the gene matches. CDR3 length: 14 residues. Germline CDR1 reads GTSNPN; CDR2 reads SVGIG (reference sequence). The chain's CDR3 is CAWSVGQGYTEAFF. CDR3 in DNA: TGTGCCTGGAGTGTGGGACAGGGTTACACTGAAGCTTTCTTT.

The V call is TRBV7-9, the J call TRBJ2-7; possibly TRBD1 for D (6 bases). The V end lost 3 bases, the J end lost 5 bases, and 17 bases lay between the germline ends. The CDR3 is 15 amino acids. Per germline, CDR1 SEHNR and CDR2 FQNEAQ (reference sequence). CDR3 amino acids: CASSLGDTSSHEQYF. In DNA, the CDR3 is TGTGCCAGCAGCTTGGGGGACACCTCCTCTCACGAGCAGTACTTC.

The V gene is TRBV28, the J gene TRBJ2-1; D is possibly TRBD1 (6 bases). The CDR3 contains 16 residues. V dropped 4 bases and J dropped 6 bases, with 19 bases sitting between them. Germline V gives CDR1 MDHEN, CDR2 SYDVKM. Here the CDR3 reads CASSSPGVTLGNEQFF. The CDR3 coding sequence is TGTGCCAGCAGTTCCCCAGGGGTTACTCTAGGCAATGAGCAGTTCTTC.

The rearrangement links TRBV7-2 to TRBJ1-1; TRBD1 aligns across 8 bases. Germline V lookup: CDR1 SGHTA, CDR2 FQGNSA. V shed 5 bases, J shed 7 bases, and the junction held 12 bases outside the gene matches. The CDR3 spans 15 residues. CDR3 coding DNA: TGTGCCAGCAGCCGGGACAGGTCCGACCGGTTTGAAGCTTTCTTT. Protein sequence: CASSRDRSDRFEAFF.

This chain joins TRBV6-5 and TRBJ2-7, with D possibly being TRBD2 (5 bases). The CDR3 loop spans 15 amino acids. Germline V CDR1 and CDR2: MNHEY, SVGAGI. The ends were cut back, 7 bases at V and 6 bases at J, with 22 bases in the middle. The DNA for the CDR3 is TGTGCCAGCAACCCTTGGTCGGAGGTAGGAGGCGAGCAGTACTTC. Residues: CASNPWSEVGGEQYF.

This clone appeared a single time. J is TRBJ2-7 and V is TRBV15; no clear D. The CDR3 is 16 amino acids. Between the trimmed V and J ends, which lost 4 bases and 4 bases, there was a span of 20 bases. From germline, CDR1 is LNHNV and CDR2 YYDKDF (reference sequence). The CDR3 bases are TGTGCCACCAGCACGCCTAATGGGTGGACGGAGTACGAGCAGTACTTC. Residues: CATSTPNGWTEYEQYF.

This clone was seen more than once but under ten times. The same CDR3 is also encoded by other DNA sequences in this sample. CDR3 amino acids: CASSQGQGAYQPQHF. As DNA, the CDR3 is TGCGCCAGCAGCCAGGGACAGGGGGCTTATCAGCCCCAGCATTTT. The genes are TRBV4-1 and TRBJ1-5; 12 bases fit TRBD1. The CDR3 loop spans 15 amino acids. V lost 3 bases and J lost 5; bases outside the gene matches: 2. Germline values: CDR1 MGHRA, CDR2 YSYEKL.

The chain combines TRBV7-2 with TRBJ2-7; no clear D. Looked up from germline, CDR1 is SGHTA and CDR2 is FQGNSA. Trimming pared 1 base from V and 6 bases from J, leaving 7 bases between. CDR3 length: 12 amino acids. The CDR3 DNA reads TGTGCCAGCAGCTTAGGGTGGCGCGAGCAGTACTTC. Translated, it gives CASSLGWREQYF.